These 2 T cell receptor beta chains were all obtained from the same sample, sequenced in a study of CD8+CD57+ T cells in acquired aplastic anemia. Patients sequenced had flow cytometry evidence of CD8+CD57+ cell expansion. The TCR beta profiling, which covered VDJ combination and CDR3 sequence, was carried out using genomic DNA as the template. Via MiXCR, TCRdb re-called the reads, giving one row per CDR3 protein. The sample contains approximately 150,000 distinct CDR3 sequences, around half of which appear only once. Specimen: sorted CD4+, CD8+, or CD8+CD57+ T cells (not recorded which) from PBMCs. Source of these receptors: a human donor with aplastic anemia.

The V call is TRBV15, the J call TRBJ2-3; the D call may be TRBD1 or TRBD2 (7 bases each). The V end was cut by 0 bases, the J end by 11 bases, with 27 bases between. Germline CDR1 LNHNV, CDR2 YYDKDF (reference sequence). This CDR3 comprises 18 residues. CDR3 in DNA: TGTGCCACCAGCAGAGATGAGTGGGGGGGGACAGACGACAATGAGCAGTATTTT. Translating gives CATSRDEWGGTDDNEQYF. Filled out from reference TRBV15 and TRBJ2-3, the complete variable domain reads DAMVIQNPRYQVTQFGKPVTLSCSQTLNHNVMYWYQQKSSQAPKLLFHYYDKDFNNEADTPDNFQSRRPNTSFCFLDIRSPGLGDTAMYLCATSRDEWGGTDDNEQYFGPGTRLTVL.

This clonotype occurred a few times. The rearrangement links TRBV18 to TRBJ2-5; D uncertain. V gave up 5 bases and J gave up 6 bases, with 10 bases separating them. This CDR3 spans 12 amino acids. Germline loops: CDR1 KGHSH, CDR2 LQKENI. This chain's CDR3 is CASSDTSKTQYF. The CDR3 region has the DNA TGTGCCAGCTCAGATACCTCGAAGACCCAGTACTTC.